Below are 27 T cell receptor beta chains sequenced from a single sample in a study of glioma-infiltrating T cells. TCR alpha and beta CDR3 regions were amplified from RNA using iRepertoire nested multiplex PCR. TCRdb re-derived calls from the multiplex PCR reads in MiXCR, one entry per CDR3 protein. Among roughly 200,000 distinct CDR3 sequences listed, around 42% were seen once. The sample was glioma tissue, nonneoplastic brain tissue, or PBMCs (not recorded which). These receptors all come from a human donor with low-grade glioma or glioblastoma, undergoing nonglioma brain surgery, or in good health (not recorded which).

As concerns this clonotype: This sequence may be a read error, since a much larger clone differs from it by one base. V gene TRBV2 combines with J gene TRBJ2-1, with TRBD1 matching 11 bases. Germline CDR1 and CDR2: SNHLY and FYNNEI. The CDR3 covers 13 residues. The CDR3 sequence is CATGTGGAYEQLF. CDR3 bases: TGTGCCACCGGGACAGGGGGTGCGTATGAGCAGCTCTTC. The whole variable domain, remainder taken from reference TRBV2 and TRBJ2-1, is EPEVTQTPSHQVTQMGQEVILRCVPISNHLYFYWYRQILGQKVEFLVSFYNNEISEKSEIFDDQFSVERPDGSNFTLKIRSTKLEDSAMYFCATGTGGAYEQLFGPGTRLTVL.

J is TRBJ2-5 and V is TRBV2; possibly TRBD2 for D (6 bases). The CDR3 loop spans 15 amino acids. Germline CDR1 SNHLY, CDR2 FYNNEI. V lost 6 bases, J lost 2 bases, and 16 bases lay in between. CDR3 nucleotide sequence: TGTGCCAGCAGGGCTCCGGGACTCAGACAAGAGACCCAGTACTTC. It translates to CASRAPGLRQETQYF.

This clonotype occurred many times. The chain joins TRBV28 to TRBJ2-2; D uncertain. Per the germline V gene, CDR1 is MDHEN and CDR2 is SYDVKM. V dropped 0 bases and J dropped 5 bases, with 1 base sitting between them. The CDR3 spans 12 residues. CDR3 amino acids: CASSLWTGELFF. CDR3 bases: TGTGCCAGCAGTTTATGGACCGGGGAGCTGTTTTTT.

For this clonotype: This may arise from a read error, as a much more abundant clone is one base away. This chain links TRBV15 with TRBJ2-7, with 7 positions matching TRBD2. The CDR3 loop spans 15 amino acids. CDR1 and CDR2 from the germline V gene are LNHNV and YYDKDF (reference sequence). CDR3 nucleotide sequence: TGTGCCACCAGCAGAGACTGGGCGGGAGCGGACGAGGAGTACTTC. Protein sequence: CATSRDWAGADEEYF.

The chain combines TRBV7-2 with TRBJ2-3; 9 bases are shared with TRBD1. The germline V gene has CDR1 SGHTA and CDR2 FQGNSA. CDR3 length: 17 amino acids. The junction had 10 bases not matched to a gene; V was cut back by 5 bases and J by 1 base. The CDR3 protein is CASSQGQGRGGTDTQYF. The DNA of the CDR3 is TGTGCCAGCAGCCAAGGACAGGGGCGGGGTGGCACAGATACGCAGTATTTT.

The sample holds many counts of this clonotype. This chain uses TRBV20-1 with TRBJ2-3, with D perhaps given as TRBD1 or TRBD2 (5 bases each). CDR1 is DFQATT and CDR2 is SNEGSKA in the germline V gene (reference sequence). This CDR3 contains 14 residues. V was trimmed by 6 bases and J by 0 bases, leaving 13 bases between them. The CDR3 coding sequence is TGCAGTGCCCCGGGACCTTTGAGCACAGATACGCAGTATTTT. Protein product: CSAPGPLSTDTQYF.

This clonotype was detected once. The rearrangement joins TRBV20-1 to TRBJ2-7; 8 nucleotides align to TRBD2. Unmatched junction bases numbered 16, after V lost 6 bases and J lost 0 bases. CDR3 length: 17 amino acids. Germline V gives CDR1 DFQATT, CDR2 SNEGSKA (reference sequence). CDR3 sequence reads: CSARVLLLADLSYEQYF. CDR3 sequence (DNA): TGCAGTGCCAGGGTGCTATTACTAGCGGATCTCTCCTACGAGCAGTACTTC.

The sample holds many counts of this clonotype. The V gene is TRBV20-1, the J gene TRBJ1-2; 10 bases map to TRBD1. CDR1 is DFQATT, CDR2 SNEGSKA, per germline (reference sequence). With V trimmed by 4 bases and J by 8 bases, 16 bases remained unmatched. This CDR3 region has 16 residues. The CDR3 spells CSATGTGEWVRGGYTF. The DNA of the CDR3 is TGCAGTGCTACCGGGACAGGGGAGTGGGTTCGCGGGGGCTACACCTTC.

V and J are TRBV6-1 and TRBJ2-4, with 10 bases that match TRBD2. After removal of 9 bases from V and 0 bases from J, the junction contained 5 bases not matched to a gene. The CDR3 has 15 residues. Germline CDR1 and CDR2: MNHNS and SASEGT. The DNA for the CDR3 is TGTGCCAGTACCGTAGCGGGAGGAGCCAAAAACATTCAGTACTTC. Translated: CASTVAGGAKNIQYF.

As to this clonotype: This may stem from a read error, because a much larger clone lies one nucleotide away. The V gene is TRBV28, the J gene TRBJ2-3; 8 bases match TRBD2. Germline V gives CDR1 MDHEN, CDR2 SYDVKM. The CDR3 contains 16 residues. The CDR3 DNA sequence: TGTGCCAGCAGTTCCCCTAGCGGGTCTAGCACAGATACGAAGTATTTT. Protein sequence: CASSSPSGSSTDTKYF.

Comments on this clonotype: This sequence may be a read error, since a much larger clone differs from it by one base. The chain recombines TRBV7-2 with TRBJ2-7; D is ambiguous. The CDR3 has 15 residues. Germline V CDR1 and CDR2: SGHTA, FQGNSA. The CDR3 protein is CASRLVTGSTYEQYF. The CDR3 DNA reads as TGTGCCAGCAGGTTAGTCACCGGAAGCACCTACGAGCAGTACTTC.

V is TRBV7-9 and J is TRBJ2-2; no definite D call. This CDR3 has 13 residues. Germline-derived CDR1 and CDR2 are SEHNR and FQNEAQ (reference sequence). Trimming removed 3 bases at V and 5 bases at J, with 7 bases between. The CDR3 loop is CASSFLTTGELFF. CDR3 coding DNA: TGTGCCAGCAGCTTCCTTACGACCGGGGAGCTGTTTTTT.

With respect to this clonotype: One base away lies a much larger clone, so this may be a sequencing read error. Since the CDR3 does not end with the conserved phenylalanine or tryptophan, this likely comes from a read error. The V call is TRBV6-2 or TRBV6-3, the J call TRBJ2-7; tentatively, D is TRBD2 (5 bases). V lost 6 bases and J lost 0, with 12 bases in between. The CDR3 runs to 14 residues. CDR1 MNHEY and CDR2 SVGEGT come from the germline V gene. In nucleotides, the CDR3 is TGTGCCAGCAGCCAATCGGCGGGCTCCTACGAGCAGTACTTA. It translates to CASSQSAGSYEQYL.

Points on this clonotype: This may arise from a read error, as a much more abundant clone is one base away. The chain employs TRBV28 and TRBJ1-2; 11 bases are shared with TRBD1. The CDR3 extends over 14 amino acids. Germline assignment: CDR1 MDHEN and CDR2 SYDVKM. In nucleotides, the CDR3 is TGTGCCAGCAGTGGACAGGGGGCTCTCTATGGCCACACCTTC. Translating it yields CASSGQGALYGHTF.

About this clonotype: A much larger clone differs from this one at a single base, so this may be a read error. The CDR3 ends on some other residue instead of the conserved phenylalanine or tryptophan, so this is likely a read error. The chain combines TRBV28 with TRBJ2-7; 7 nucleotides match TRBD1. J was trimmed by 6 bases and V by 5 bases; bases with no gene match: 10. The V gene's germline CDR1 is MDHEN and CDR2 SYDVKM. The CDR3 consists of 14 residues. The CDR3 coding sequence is TGTGCCAGCAGTCCCCGACAGGGAGTCCGCGAGCAGTACTTA. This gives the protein CASSPRQGVREQYL.

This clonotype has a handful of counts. The CDR3 sequence is CAITGTMADEQYF. As DNA, the CDR3 is TGTGCCATCACCGGGACAATGGCGGACGAGCAGTACTTC. This chain links TRBV2 with TRBJ2-7; D possibly corresponds to TRBD1 (6 bases). The CDR3 is made up of 13 amino acids. Germline CDR1 and CDR2: SNHLY and FYNNEI. Trimming shortened V by 10 bases and J by 5 bases, and 18 bases separated the two germline ends.

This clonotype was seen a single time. CDR3 loop: CASSLSVGQGGTDTQYF. As DNA, the CDR3 is TGTGCCAGCAGTTTAAGTGTGGGACAGGGAGGCACAGATACGCAGTACTTC. The rearrangement uses TRBV28 and TRBJ2-4; 9 bases agree with TRBD1. Trimming cost V 2 bases and J 13 bases; bases outside gene matches: 18. The CDR3 covers 17 residues. Per the germline V gene, CDR1 is MDHEN and CDR2 is SYDVKM. Drawing the rest from reference TRBV28 and TRBJ2-4, the complete variable domain is DVKVTQSSRYLVKRTGEKVFLECVQDMDHENMFWYRQDPGLGLRLIYFSYDVKMKEKGDIPEGYSVSREKKERFSLILESASTNQTSMYLCASSLSVGQGGTDTQYFGAGTRLSVL.

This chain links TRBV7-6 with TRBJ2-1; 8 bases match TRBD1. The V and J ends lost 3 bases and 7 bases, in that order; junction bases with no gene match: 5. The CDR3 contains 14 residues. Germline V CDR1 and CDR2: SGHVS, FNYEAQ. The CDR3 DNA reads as TGTGCCAGCAGCTTGCAGGACAGGGAAAATGAGCAGTTCTTC. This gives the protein CASSLQDRENEQFF.

CDR3 DNA sequence: TGTGCCAGCAGTTTTTTATCAGGGAACACTGAAGCTTTCTTT. This gives the protein CASSFLSGNTEAFF. This chain uses TRBV12-3 or TRBV12-4 with TRBJ1-1; D call uncertain. V shed 3 bases and J shed 1 base, with 9 bases lying between them. The CDR3 is 14 amino acids.

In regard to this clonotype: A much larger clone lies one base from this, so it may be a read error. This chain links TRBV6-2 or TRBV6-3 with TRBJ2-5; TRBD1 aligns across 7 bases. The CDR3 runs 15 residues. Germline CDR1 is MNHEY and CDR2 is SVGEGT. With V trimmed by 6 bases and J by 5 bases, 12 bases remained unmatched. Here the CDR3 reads CASSRTGQRGETQYF. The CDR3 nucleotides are TGTGCCAGCAGCCGGACAGGTCAAAGAGGGGAGACCCAGTACTTC.

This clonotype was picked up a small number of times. The CDR3 reads CASSEAEDRQETQYF. The CDR3, as DNA: TGTGCCAGCAGTGAAGCGGAGGACAGGCAAGAGACCCAGTACTTC. The V and J genes are TRBV2 and TRBJ2-5; 7 bases are a match to TRBD1. The CDR3 runs 15 residues. From germline, CDR1 is SNHLY and CDR2 FYNNEI. V lost 0 bases, J lost 2 bases, and 3 bases stayed unmatched.

The CDR3 bases are TGTGCCAGTAGTATATCACTAGTTGATACAGATACGCAGTATTTT. This codes for CASSISLVDTDTQYF. The V gene is TRBV28, the J gene TRBJ2-3, with a weak D call TRBD2 (5 bases). The germline V gene encodes CDR1 MDHEN and CDR2 SYDVKM. The CDR3 is made up of 15 amino acids. The V end was cut by 9 bases, the J end by 3 bases, with 19 bases between.

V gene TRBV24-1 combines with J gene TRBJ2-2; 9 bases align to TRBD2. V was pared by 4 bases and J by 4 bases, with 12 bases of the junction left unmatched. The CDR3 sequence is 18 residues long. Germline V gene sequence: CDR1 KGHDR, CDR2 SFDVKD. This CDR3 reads CATSDASSGRSVTGELFF. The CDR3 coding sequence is TGTGCCACCAGTGACGCCAGCAGCGGGAGGTCGGTCACCGGGGAGCTGTTTTTT.

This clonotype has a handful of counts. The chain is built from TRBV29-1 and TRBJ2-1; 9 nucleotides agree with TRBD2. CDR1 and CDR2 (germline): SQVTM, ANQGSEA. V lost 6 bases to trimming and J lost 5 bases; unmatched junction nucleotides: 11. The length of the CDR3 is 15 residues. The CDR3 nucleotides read TGCAGCGTAGTCCCTCTAGCGGGATTTGACAATGAGCAGTTCTTC. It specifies CSVVPLAGFDNEQFF.

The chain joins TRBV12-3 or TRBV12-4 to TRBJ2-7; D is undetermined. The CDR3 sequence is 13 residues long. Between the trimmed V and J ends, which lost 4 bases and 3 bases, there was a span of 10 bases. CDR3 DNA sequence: TGTGCCAGCAGTTCTGGACCGCTCTACGAGCAGTACTTC. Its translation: CASSSGPLYEQYF.

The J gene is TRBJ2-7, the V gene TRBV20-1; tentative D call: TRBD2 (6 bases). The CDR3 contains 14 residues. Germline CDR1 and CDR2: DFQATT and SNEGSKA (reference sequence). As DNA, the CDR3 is TGCGGTCCTCCGAAGGCCCTAGCGACGATAGAGCAGTACTTC. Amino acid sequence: CGPPKALATIEQYF.

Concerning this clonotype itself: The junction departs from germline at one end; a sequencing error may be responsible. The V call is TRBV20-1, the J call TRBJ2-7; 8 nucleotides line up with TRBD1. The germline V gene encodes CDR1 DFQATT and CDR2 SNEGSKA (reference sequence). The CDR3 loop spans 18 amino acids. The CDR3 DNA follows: TGCAGTGCTAGACCCAGATCATGGCTAGAGACAGGGGTAGGCGAGGAGTACTTC. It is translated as CSARPRSWLETGVGEEYF.